This T cell receptor beta chain was observed in a study of OX40 agonist ivuxolimab in advanced cancers. Autoimmune disease history or systemic immunosuppression barred patients. Method: immunoSEQ multiplex PCR; TCRdb's copy keeps in-frame clones and lacks some. The repertoire holds around 21,000 clones, with under 90% as singletons. The CDR3 covers 16 residues. V was pared by 3 bases and J by 0 bases, with 5 bases of the junction left unmatched. The germline V gene encodes CDR1 SEHNR and CDR2 FQNEAQ (reference sequence). The starting material was CD4+ or CD8+ T cells sorted from blood, obtained in a trial of the OX40 agonist ivuxolimab. The receptor was derived from an adult with an advanced solid tumor such as melanoma, head and neck, liver or kidney cancer. The gene calls are TRBV7-9 and TRBJ2-4; 7 nucleotides agree with TRBD1. The CDR3 bases are TGTGCCAGCAGCTTCGCCACAGGGGTAGCCAAAAACATTCAGTACTTC. Translated, it gives CASSFATGVAKNIQYF.